These T cell receptor beta chains were read from a single sample in a study of blood T cell repertoires in COVID-19. The protocol was immunoSEQ multiplex PCR, while the TCRdb copy is restricted to in-frame clones and leaves out a portion. Among some 400,000 clones listed, over 75% were seen once. The sequencing input was PBMCs or T cells enriched from blood (not recorded which). Source of these receptors: a man aged 25-45 years who had recovered from COVID-19. CDR3s include the opening cysteine and the closing phenylalanine or tryptophan. A D gene is named only where the DNA matches it firmly. Clone size is stated in some rows and not others, as once, few, many or a class when expanded.

clone size,J gene,D gene,V gene,CDR3 DNA,CDR3 protein
NA,TRBJ1-5,NA,TRBV7-6,TGTGCCAGCAGCCCCCACTTACTTAGCAATCAGCCCCAGCATTTT,CASSPHLLSNQPQHF
once,TRBJ1-1,NA,TRBV21-1,TGTGCCAGCAGCGGCGGACAAGTGAAGAAGACTGAAGCTTTCTTT,CASSGGQVKKTEAFF
NA,TRBJ2-1,TRBD2,TRBV5-4,TGTGCCAGCAGCCTAACGTCCGGGACTAGAATCGTTAATGAGCAGTTCTTC,CASSLTSGTRIVNEQFF
NA,TRBJ2-3,TRBD2,TRBV10-3,TGTGCCATCAGTGAGAACGTTTTGCCTAGCGGGAGCACAGATACGCAGTATTTT,CAISENVLPSGSTDTQYF
NA,TRBJ2-4,NA,TRBV18,TGTGCCAGCTCACCCGCTGAGGTAGCCAAAAACATTCAGTACTTC,CASSPAEVAKNIQYF
NA,TRBJ2-7,NA,TRBV11-1,TGTGCCAGCAGCTTGGGGAGGACTCACGAGCAGTACTTC,CASSLGRTHEQYF
NA,TRBJ1-2,NA,TRBV7-9,TGTGCCAGCACCCGTGTGGGGAAAGCGGACTATGGCTACACCTTC,CASTRVGKADYGYTF
NA,TRBJ2-5,TRBD1,TRBV5-1,TGCGCCAGCAGCTCCGGGACAGGGGGACAAGAGACCCAGTACTTC,CASSSGTGGQETQYF
NA,TRBJ1-4,NA,TRBV3-1/TRBV3-2,TGTGCCAGCAGCCAAGAAGGGGCAACTAATGAAAAACTGTTTTTT,CASSQEGATNEKLFF
NA,TRBJ1-5,NA,TRBV12-5,TGTGCTAGTGGTTTGGCCCTAGGAGGGGCCCGCAATCAGCCCCAGCATTTT,CASGLALGGARNQPQHF
NA,TRBJ2-1,TRBD1,TRBV10-1,TGCGCCAGCAGTGGGCTGACAGGGTCCGGTTCCCAGTTCTTC,CASSGLTGSGSQFF
NA,TRBJ2-1,TRBD2,TRBV15,TGTGCCACCAGCAGTACTAGCGGGAGGACATTAAGCTACAATGAGCAGTTCTTC,CATSSTSGRTLSYNEQFF
NA,TRBJ1-5,NA,TRBV30,TGTGCCTGGAGCTACAGGGCCCTGAATCAGCCCCAGCATTTT,CAWSYRALNQPQHF
NA,TRBJ2-2,TRBD2,TRBV7-3,TGTGCCAGCAGCTCGGGACTAGCAGACACCGGGGAGCTGTTTTTT,CASSSGLADTGELFF
NA,TRBJ2-7,NA,TRBV24-1,TGTGCCACCAGTGATTTGGAGGGGACTCGGCAGTACTTC,CATSDLEGTRQYF
NA,TRBJ2-5,NA,TRBV20-1,TGCAGTGCTAGCTTGGGGCAGTACCAGTACTTC,CSASLGQYQYF
NA,TRBJ2-7,TRBD1,TRBV4-1,TGCGCCAGCAGCCAATTAATATCCGGGACAGGATACGAGCAGTACTTC,CASSQLISGTGYEQYF
NA,TRBJ1-1,NA,TRBV28,TGTGCCAGCAGTTCTACTACAGGGACTGAAGCTTTCTTT,CASSSTTGTEAFF
NA,TRBJ1-2,NA,TRBV29-1,TGCAGCGTTCACCGGGACACAGGGACCCCAGGCTACACCTTC,CSVHRDTGTPGYTF
NA,TRBJ2-2,NA,TRBV19,TGTGCCAGTAGTATCAGGGATAAACTGACACCCGGGGAGCTGTTTTTT,CASSIRDKLTPGELFF
NA,TRBJ1-6,TRBD1,TRBV4-1,TGCGCCAGCAGCCACTCGAAAACCGGGACAGGGGATTCACCCCTCCACTTT,CASSHSKTGTGDSPLHF
once,TRBJ1-2,NA,TRBV19,TGTGCCAGTAGCCTCCTAGGATACTATGGCTACACCTTC,CASSLLGYYGYTF
NA,TRBJ1-2,NA,TRBV4-1,TGCGCCAGCAGCCAACCCCTGAGGACAGATGCCAACTATGGCTACACCTTC,CASSQPLRTDANYGYTF
NA,TRBJ2-2,TRBD1,TRBV25-1,TGTGCCAGCAGCAGGGGGCCCGGGGAGCTGTTTTTT,CASSRGPGELFF
NA,TRBJ2-5,TRBD1,TRBV9,TGTGCCAGCAGCGTGCAGAGACAGGGGGCAGGGGAGACCCAGTACTTC,CASSVQRQGAGETQYF
once,TRBJ2-3,TRBD2,TRBV5-4,TGTGCCAGCACCCACGGCGGGAGCGCAGATACGCAGTATTTT,CASTHGGSADTQYF
NA,TRBJ1-2,TRBD1,TRBV7-2,TGTGCCAGCAGCTTAGTAGTAGGGCAGGGGGCCAGCTACACCTTC,CASSLVVGQGASYTF
NA,TRBJ2-2,NA,TRBV5-1,TGCGCCAGCAGCGCCATGTCTGCGCCGAACACCGGGGAGCTGTTTTTT,CASSAMSAPNTGELFF
once,TRBJ1-4,TRBD1,TRBV25-1,TGTGCCAGCAGTGAGGGTACAGGGGGTAATGAAAAACTGTTTTTT,CASSEGTGGNEKLFF
NA,TRBJ2-1,NA,TRBV4-1,TGCGCCAGCAGCCCCCCGGTTCCGTATGGGCAGTTCTTC,CASSPPVPYGQFF
NA,TRBJ2-1,TRBD1,TRBV5-4,TGTGCCAGCAGTGTCTCGACAGGGGCCCACAATGAGCAGTTCTTC,CASSVSTGAHNEQFF
NA,TRBJ2-1,TRBD2,TRBV18,TGTGCCAGCTCACAACTAGCGGGCGCCAATGAGCAGTTCTTC,CASSQLAGANEQFF
NA,TRBJ2-1,TRBD2,TRBV4-2,TGTGCCAGCAGCCAAGATGGGACTAGCGGCCATGAGCAGTTCTTC,CASSQDGTSGHEQFF
NA,TRBJ2-5,TRBD2,TRBV5-1,TGCGCCAGCAGTGATGCGGGAGGGTACCAAGAGACCCAGTACTTC,CASSDAGGYQETQYF
NA,TRBJ2-7,TRBD1,TRBV10-2,TGCGCCAGCAGTTCCATGTTTGGGACAGGGATCTACGAGCAGTACTTC,CASSSMFGTGIYEQYF
NA,TRBJ1-6,NA,TRBV27,TGTGCCAGCAGTTCCGAAGCTGATAATTCACCCCTCCACTTT,CASSSEADNSPLHF
NA,TRBJ1-1,TRBD1,TRBV28,TGTGCCAGCTGGACGGGACAGGGCCCCCCTGAAGCTTTCTTT,CASWTGQGPPEAFF
NA,TRBJ1-3,NA,TRBV5-1,TGCGCCAGCAGCTTAGGCGGTTCTGGAAACACCATATATTTT,CASSLGGSGNTIYF
NA,TRBJ1-5,TRBD1,TRBV6-6,TGTGCCAGCAGAGGGACAGTCTATAGCAATCAGCCCCAGCATTTT,CASRGTVYSNQPQHF
NA,TRBJ2-3,NA,TRBV3-1/TRBV3-2,TGTGCCAGCGGAGGACGGGACACAGATACGCAGTATTTT,CASGGRDTDTQYF
NA,TRBJ1-2,TRBD1,TRBV10-3,TGTGCCATCAGCCCCCGCCGACAGGGGTACTATGGCTACACCTTC,CAISPRRQGYYGYTF
NA,TRBJ2-7,TRBD2,TRBV27,TGTGCCAGCAGCCCGGGGAGGGCCCCCTACGAGCAGTACTTC,CASSPGRAPYEQYF
NA,TRBJ1-6,NA,TRBV5-4,TGTGCCAGCGCTAGGACTGATCATAATTCACCCCTCCACTTT,CASARTDHNSPLHF
NA,TRBJ1-1,TRBD1,TRBV28,TGTGCCAGCAGTTTATATCAGGGGGCGCTTACCCCGAACACTGAAGCTTTCTTT,CASSLYQGALTPNTEAFF
NA,TRBJ2-5,NA,TRBV5-1,TGCGCCAGCAGCTCACAAGAGACCCAGTACTTC,CASSSQETQYF
once,TRBJ2-7,TRBD1,TRBV29-1,TGCAGCGTTGTACGGGACAGGGGGCCTTACGAGCAGTACTTC,CSVVRDRGPYEQYF
NA,TRBJ1-3,NA,TRBV6-5,TGTGCCAGCAGTTACTCGCCTGATGTGGGGGGATACACCATATATTTT,CASSYSPDVGGYTIYF